The 18 T cell receptor beta chains below all came from one sample that was sequenced in a study of shared clonotypes between healthy human individuals. Naive CD8 cells lacked CD45RO, underwent positive selection for CCR7 and left out terminally differentiated effector memory CD45RA+ cells. Only in-frame clones appear in the TCRdb table, and some are missing; sequencing was by immunoSEQ multiplex PCR. The sample carries some 2,000,000 clones, just under 95% recorded once. Sequenced: naive CD8+ T cells sorted from blood. The receptor set was obtained from a man between 18 and 29 years old in good health.

This chain uses TRBV15 with TRBJ1-5, with 7 bases identical to TRBD1. Germline-derived CDR1 and CDR2 are LNHNV and YYDKDF (reference sequence). CDR3 length equals 13 residues. J gave up 7 bases and V 6 bases, and 6 bases lay outside the gene matches. The CDR3 protein is CATSQTGHQPQHF. DNA of the CDR3: TGTGCCACCAGTCAGACAGGGCACCAGCCCCAGCATTTT. The entire variable domain, with the rest obtained from reference TRBV15 and TRBJ1-5, is as follows: DAMVIQNPRYQVTQFGKPVTLSCSQTLNHNVMYWYQQKSSQAPKLLFHYYDKDFNNEADTPDNFQSRRPNTSFCFLDIRSPGLGDTAMYLCATSQTGHQPQHFGDGTRLSIL.

A few counts support this clone. V usage is TRBV11-2 and J usage is TRBJ1-2, with unresolved D. The V end lost 3 bases, the J end lost 0 bases, and 11 bases lay between the germline ends. This CDR3 is 15 amino acids long. Germline lookup yields CDR1 SGHAT and CDR2 FQNNGV. This CDR3 reads CASSLGGLTNYGYTF. As DNA, the CDR3 is TGTGCCAGCAGCTTGGGAGGTCTGACTAACTATGGCTACACCTTC. The full variable domain, completed using reference TRBV11-2 and TRBJ1-2, is EAGVAQSPRYKIIEKRQSVAFWCNPISGHATLYWYQQILGQGPKLLIQFQNNGVVDDSQLPKDRFSAERLKGVDSTLKIQPAKLEDSAVYLCASSLGGLTNYGYTFGSGTRLTVV.

The chain recombines TRBV5-8 with TRBJ1-1; D ambiguous. Trimming took 2 bases from V and 10 from J, leaving 18 bases between them. CDR3 size: 14 residues. Germline CDR1 and CDR2: SGHTS and YDEGEE. In DNA form, the CDR3 reads TGTGCCAGCAGCTTCGGGCCCATGGTTTCGGCAGCTTTCTTT. Protein sequence: CASSFGPMVSAAFF.

V and J are TRBV27 and TRBJ2-7; TRBD2 matches at 8 bases. J gave up 2 bases and V 5 bases, and 11 bases lay outside the gene matches. This CDR3 is 16 amino acids long. Germline CDR1 is MNHEY and CDR2 is SMNVEV (reference sequence). The CDR3 sequence: CASSHVVAGLAYEQYF. DNA of the CDR3: TGTGCCAGCAGTCATGTTGTCGCGGGACTAGCCTACGAGCAGTACTTC.

The rearrangement links TRBV5-1 to TRBJ1-1; no clear D. This CDR3 comprises 15 residues. Germline lookup yields CDR1 SGHRS and CDR2 YFSETQ. Trimming removed 4 bases from V and 0 bases from J, with 13 bases in between. DNA of the CDR3: TGCGCCAGCAGCCCTGACGAGATCATGAACACTGAAGCTTTCTTT. Translating it yields CASSPDEIMNTEAFF.

The chain joins TRBV2 to TRBJ2-7; possibly TRBD2 for D (6 bases). CDR1 and CDR2 (germline): SNHLY, FYNNEI. The CDR3 length is 14 residues. V lost 4 bases to trimming and J lost 4 bases, with 14 bases between them. The CDR3 DNA is TGTGCCAGCAGTGTAACAGGCGGGGAATACGAGCAGTACTTC. Translated: CASSVTGGEYEQYF.

The chain recombines TRBV7-9 with TRBJ1-5; tentatively, D is TRBD1 (6 bases). Germline CDR1 is SEHNR and CDR2 is FQNEAQ (reference sequence). CDR3 size: 15 residues. The V gene lost 2 bases and the J gene lost 5 bases, with 13 bases spanning the gap. CDR3 in amino acids: CASSLFTGLDQPQHF. CDR3 DNA sequence: TGTGCCAGCAGCTTATTCACAGGGTTGGATCAGCCCCAGCATTTT.

This chain links TRBV28 with TRBJ2-5; D possibly corresponds to TRBD2 (6 bases). The CDR3 contains 14 residues. V lost 3 bases, J lost 5 bases, and 13 bases lay in between. Germline CDR1 is MDHEN and CDR2 is SYDVKM. CDR3 amino acids: CASSFPGGTETQYF. The CDR3 bases are TGTGCCAGCAGTTTCCCCGGCGGGACGGAGACCCAGTACTTC.

The chain is built from TRBV29-1 and TRBJ1-2; the match to TRBD1 covers 8 bases. Germline assignment: CDR1 SQVTM and CDR2 ANQGSEA. V was pared by 0 bases and J by 3 bases, with 0 bases of the junction left unmatched. The CDR3 loop spans 13 amino acids. The CDR3 nucleotides read TGCAGCGTTGAAGAGGACAGGGACTATGGCTACACCTTC. It is translated as CSVEEDRDYGYTF.

The V gene is TRBV5-6, the J gene TRBJ1-5, with 10 nucleotides matching TRBD1. The germline V gene has CDR1 SGHDT and CDR2 YYEEEE. The V gene end was trimmed by 4 bases and the J gene end by 9 bases; junction bases not matched to a gene: 4. The CDR3 runs to 13 residues. The chain's CDR3 is CASSGQGVSPQHF. CDR3 nucleotide sequence: TGTGCCAGCAGCGGACAGGGGGTATCGCCCCAGCATTTT. Filled out from reference TRBV5-6 and TRBJ1-5, the complete variable domain reads DAGVTQSPTHLIKTRGQQVTLRCSPKSGHDTVSWYQQALGQGPQFIFQYYEEEERQRGNFPDRFSGHQFPNYSSELNVNALLLGDSALYLCASSGQGVSPQHFGDGTRLSIL.

V gene TRBV6-1 combines with J gene TRBJ2-5; D not resolved. The germline gives CDR1 MNHNS, CDR2 SASEGT. The CDR3 runs to 15 residues. V lost 5 bases and J lost 3, with 16 bases in between. DNA of the CDR3: TGTGCCAGCAGTTTGAAACTCGCGATAAAAGAGACCCAGTACTTC. Translated, it gives CASSLKLAIKETQYF.

This clone was counted a single time. The rearrangement links TRBV6-5 to TRBJ2-7, with TRBD1 matching over 10 bases. V lost 5 bases and J lost 3; bases outside the gene matches: 4. Germline V gives CDR1 MNHEY, CDR2 SVGAGI. This CDR3 contains 14 residues. CDR3 amino acids: CASSARDRGYEQYF. The CDR3 DNA is TGTGCCAGCAGTGCCCGGGACAGGGGCTACGAGCAGTACTTC.

The chain has TRBV4-1 and TRBJ2-7; 8 positions match TRBD1. The CDR3 is made up of 16 amino acids. The V gene end was trimmed by 1 base and the J gene end by 3 bases; junction bases not matched to a gene: 8. Germline V CDR1 and CDR2: MGHRA, YSYEKL. The CDR3 region has the DNA TGCGCCAGCAGCCAAGTAACGACAGGGGCAAGCTACGAGCAGTACTTC. It translates to CASSQVTTGASYEQYF.

V gene TRBV30 combines with J gene TRBJ2-7, with TRBD2 as a possible D gene (5 bases). Deletions cut 6 bases from V and 6 bases from J, with 12 bases between. The CDR3 length is 11 residues. Germline values: CDR1 GTSNPN, CDR2 SVGIG (reference sequence). CDR3 sequence reads: CACSTGLEQYF. For the CDR3, the DNA is TGTGCCTGCTCGACTGGACTCGAGCAGTACTTC.

This clone was recorded only once. J is TRBJ2-1 and V is TRBV1; the D call of TRBD2 is as the table states it, not checked on the DNA. TRBV1 corresponds to a pseudogene. The CDR3 extends over 15 amino acids. The CDR3 here is CTSSFYHASSGEQFF. CDR3 bases: TGCACCAGCAGCTTTTACCACGCTAGTTCGGGTGAGCAGTTCTTC.

The chain is built from TRBV18 and TRBJ1-1, with no clear D. Trimming took off 1 base at V and 6 bases at J, with 6 bases between the two ends. The CDR3 runs to 12 residues. Germline V CDR1 and CDR2: KGHSH, LQKENI. CDR3 in amino acids: CASSPRLPEAFF. The CDR3 DNA reads as TGTGCCAGCTCACCACGTCTCCCTGAAGCTTTCTTT. The whole variable domain, filled in from reference TRBV18 and TRBJ1-1, reads NAGVMQNPRHLVRRRGQEARLRCSPMKGHSHVYWYRQLPEEGLKFMVYLQKENIIDESGMPKERFSAEFPKEGPSILRIQQVVRGDSAAYFCASSPRLPEAFFGQGTRLTVV.

The DNA of the CDR3 is TGTGCCAGCAGCCCGGCCTCGGTGCGGCACCAAGAGACCCAGTACTTC. This gives the protein CASSPASVRHQETQYF. This chain uses TRBV27 with TRBJ2-5; D is uncertain. The V gene lost 6 bases and the J gene lost 0 bases, with 17 bases spanning the gap. CDR3 length equals 16 residues. Germline V gene sequence: CDR1 MNHEY, CDR2 SMNVEV (reference sequence).

The chain recombines TRBV7-2 with TRBJ2-3; D unclear. V lost 2 bases and J 6 bases, leaving 12 bases between the germline ends. This CDR3 comprises 14 residues. Germline CDR1 is SGHTA and CDR2 is FQGNSA. CDR3 bases: TGTGCCAGCAGCTTAATAGAGACTTCTGATACGCAGTATTTT. Protein sequence: CASSLIETSDTQYF. Full variable domain (outside the CDR3, taken from reference TRBV7-2 and TRBJ2-3): GAGVSQSPSNKVTEKGKDVELRCDPISGHTALYWYRQSLGQGLEFLIYFQGNSAPDKSGLPSDRFSAERTGGSVSTLTIQRTQQEDSAVYLCASSLIETSDTQYFGPGTRLTVL.